This TCR beta chain was recovered during a study of T cell repertoires in cytomegalovirus infection. Turning to the study itself: A matching HLA type, together with CMV infection, was signaled by public TCR beta signatures.

The germline V gene encodes CDR1 LNHDA and CDR2 SQIVND (reference sequence). The length of the CDR3 is 15 residues. V lost 1 base to trimming and J lost 7 bases, with 11 bases between them. Only a few counts were recorded for this clonotype. Its cognate antigen is unknown. TCRdb redid the calling of the reads with MiXCR, one entry per CDR3 protein. The table lists approximately 300,000 distinct CDR3 sequences, about 29% of them singletons. Specimen: cultured PBMCs, collected from culture after CMV antigen stimulation. This clonotype was sampled from a human donor in good health (CMV status not recorded). Some clones in this sample may be carry-over from other donors' samples. The chain joins TRBV19 to TRBJ1-6; D ambiguous. DNA for the CDR3: TGTGCCAGTAGTATAGGCTGGGATGGAAATTCACCCCTCCACTTT. Translation gives CASSIGWDGNSPLHF.